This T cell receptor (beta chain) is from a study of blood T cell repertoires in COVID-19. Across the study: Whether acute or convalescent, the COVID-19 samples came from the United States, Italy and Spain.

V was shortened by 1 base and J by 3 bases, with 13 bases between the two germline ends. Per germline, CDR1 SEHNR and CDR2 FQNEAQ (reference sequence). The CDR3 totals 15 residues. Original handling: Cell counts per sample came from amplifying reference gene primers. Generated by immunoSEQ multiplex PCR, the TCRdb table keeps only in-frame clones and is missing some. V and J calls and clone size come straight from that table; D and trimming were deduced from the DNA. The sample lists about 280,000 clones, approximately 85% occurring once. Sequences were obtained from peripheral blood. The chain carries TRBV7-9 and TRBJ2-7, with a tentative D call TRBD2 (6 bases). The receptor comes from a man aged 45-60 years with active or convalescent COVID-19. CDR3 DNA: TGTGCCAGCAGCTTAGGGCGCGGGGTGGGCTACGAGCAGTACTTC. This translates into CASSLGRGVGYEQYF.